The clone carrying this T cell receptor beta chain was picked up a small number of times. Its cognate antigen is unknown. These data come from a study of T cells in Graves' hyperthyroidism and ophthalmopathy. The CDR3 spans 16 residues. The trim removed 0 bases at V and 4 bases at J, leaving 4 bases unmatched. Germline CDR1 reads DFQATT; CDR2 reads SNEGSKA (reference sequence). Researchers took RNA transcripts and amplified the TCR beta CDR3 regions from them. A first-round RT-PCR of the TCR CDR3 used the HTBI primer set. MiXCR, run by TCRdb on the multiplex PCR reads, gives a single entry per CDR3 protein. The table includes about 610,000 distinct CDR3 sequences, roughly 16% detected once. Study observations and caveats: Most expanded thyroid clonotypes above 0.001 recurred in blood. A model of 13 V-J pairs discriminated ophthalmopathy from stable hyperthyroidism. Ophthalmopathy, which appeared later, was predicted by the model a median roughly 6.4 months before onset.

The V and J genes are TRBV20-1 and TRBJ2-1; 12 bases agree with TRBD2. The sequence was obtained from a woman aged 40 to 50 with Graves' ophthalmopathy. The sequenced sample was blood. The CDR3 DNA follows: TGCAGTGCTAGAGAACTAGCGGGAGGTGGATACAATGAGCAGTTCTTC. Its protein is CSARELAGGGYNEQFF.